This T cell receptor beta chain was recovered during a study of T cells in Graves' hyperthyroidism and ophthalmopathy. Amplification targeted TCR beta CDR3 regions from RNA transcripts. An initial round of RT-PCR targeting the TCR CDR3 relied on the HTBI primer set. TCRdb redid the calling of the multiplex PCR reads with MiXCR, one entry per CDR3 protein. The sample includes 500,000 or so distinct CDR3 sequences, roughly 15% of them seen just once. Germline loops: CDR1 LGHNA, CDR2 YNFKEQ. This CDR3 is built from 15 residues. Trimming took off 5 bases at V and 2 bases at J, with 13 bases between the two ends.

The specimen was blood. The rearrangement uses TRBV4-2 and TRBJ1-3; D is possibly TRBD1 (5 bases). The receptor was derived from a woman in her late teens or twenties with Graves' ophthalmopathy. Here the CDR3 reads CASSLVRDPGNTIYF. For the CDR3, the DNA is TGTGCCAGCAGCTTAGTGCGGGACCCTGGAAACACCATATATTTT.